Given below is one T cell receptor beta chain in context. How the authors handled the data: Reference gene primer amplification gave estimated nucleated cell counts. The assay was immunoSEQ multiplex PCR, and TCRdb's table has in-frame clones only and misses some. That table is the source of V, J and clone size, and D and trimming were worked out from the DNA. Of about 120,000 clones listed, 70% to 90% were seen once; the top ten hold approximately 2.5%. The entry originates in a study of blood T cell repertoires in COVID-19. Germline assignment: CDR1 ENHRY and CDR2 SYGVKD. The CDR3 runs 14 residues. The V and J ends lost 3 bases and 5 bases, in that order; junction bases with no gene match: 6.

This clonotype was obtained from a man aged 25 to 45 with acute or convalescent COVID-19. V usage is TRBV10-3 and J usage is TRBJ1-1, with 7 positions matching TRBD1. The sequenced sample was peripheral blood. CDR3 DNA sequence: TGTGCCATCAGTGATTCGGACAGGTTAACTGAAGCTTTCTTT. Protein sequence: CAISDSDRLTEAFF.